This T cell receptor (beta chain) was identified in a study of cytomegalovirus exposure and HLA in healthy donors. Notes on the study in general: A later analysis linked a missense DCLRE1C variant to TCR beta V- and J-gene trimming. In a later analysis, parvovirus B19, influenza, CMV and Epstein-Barr virus appeared linked to several top co-occurrence clusters.

PCR was performed using 60 Vbeta and 13 Jbeta primers. Libraries were prepared by immunoSEQ multiplex PCR; TCRdb keeps only in-frame clonotypes and omits some of them. Altogether more than 90,000 clones are present, about 76% being singletons, with the ten largest covering around 7%. Regarding this clone: Its antigen remains unknown. Compared with germline, one end of the junction differs, possibly owing to a read error.

CDR1 SEHNR and CDR2 FQNEAQ come from the germline V gene (reference sequence). The CDR3 spans 16 residues. The sequenced sample consisted of PBMCs. The TCR sequence derives from a middle-aged man in good health and CMV-seropositive. The V call is TRBV7-9, the J call TRBJ2-2; 11 bases map to TRBD2. CDR3 in DNA: TGTTCCAGCAGCTTAGTAGCGGGAGGGCCCTCCGGGGAGCTGTTTTTT. Translated: CSSSLVAGGPSGELFF.